The 5 T cell receptor beta chains given below trace back to one sample, sequenced in a study of blood T cell repertoires in COVID-19. Produced via immunoSEQ multiplex PCR; TCRdb's table is partial and in-frame only. The sample lists about 120,000 clones, roughly 88% occurring once. Sequencing was performed on peripheral blood. The receptors stem from a woman of 80 years or more with acute or convalescent COVID-19.

The chain recombines TRBV14 with TRBJ1-1; D remains unclear. V gave up 2 bases and J gave up 5 bases, with 12 bases separating them. The CDR3 runs to 14 residues. Germline V lookup: CDR1 SGHDN, CDR2 FVKESK. CDR3 coding DNA: TGTGCCAGCAGCCAACAGGCTCGACGGACTGAAGCTTTCTTT. Translated, it gives CASSQQARRTEAFF.

The chain links TRBV6-1 to TRBJ1-6; 7 bases line up with TRBD1. J lost 5 bases, V lost 4 bases, and 14 bases had no gene match. The CDR3 runs 18 residues. Germline-derived CDR1 and CDR2 are MNHNS and SASEGT. CDR3 DNA sequence: TGTGCCAGCAGTGCGTTGGCCTCTACCAGGGGGAATAATTCACCCCTCCACTTT. Translated, it gives CASSALASTRGNNSPLHF.

CDR3 in DNA: TGCGCCAGCAGCCAAGATCCCACAGGGGGCTTTTGGGGCTACACCTTC. It codes for CASSQDPTGGFWGYTF. The chain employs TRBV4-3 and TRBJ1-2, with TRBD1 matching over 9 bases. The junction had 10 bases not matched to a gene; V was cut back by 0 bases and J by 8 bases. Germline lookup yields CDR1 LGHNA and CDR2 YSLEER. The CDR3 runs 16 residues.

The rearrangement links TRBV2 to TRBJ2-1, with 7 bases fitting TRBD2. This CDR3 comprises 15 residues. Germline CDR1 SNHLY, CDR2 FYNNEI. Trimming at V came to 8 bases and at J to 0 bases, leaving 7 bases not matched to a gene. CDR3 sequence reads: CASGGGSGSYNEQFF. The CDR3 DNA reads as TGTGCCAGCGGCGGGGGTAGCGGCTCCTACAATGAGCAGTTCTTC.

The chain links TRBV24-1 to TRBJ2-3; possibly TRBD2 for D (6 bases). Trimming left V 2 bases short and J 1 base short, with 12 bases between. The CDR3 extends over 16 amino acids. Germline CDR1 KGHDR, CDR2 SFDVKD. Written as DNA, the CDR3 is TGTGCCACCAGTGATTCTGGGCGCGGGGGCACAGATACGCAGTATTTT. Translating it yields CATSDSGRGGTDTQYF.